This record covers a single T cell receptor beta chain. Its antigen is not known. DNA was extracted from approximately 1-10 million thawed cryopreserved PBMC. This sample is part of a study of long-term antiretroviral therapy in people with HIV. This CDR3 comprises 14 residues. The V and J ends lost 3 bases and 0 bases respectively, with 9 bases between them. Germline-derived CDR1 and CDR2 are MNHEY and SMNVEV (reference sequence). Researchers report immunoSEQ v3.0 was run at survey level. Produced via immunoSEQ multiplex PCR; TCRdb's table is partial and in-frame only. This table holds 20,000 to 25,000 clones, about 85% found once. Study observations and caveats: An increase in diversity followed ART, yet levels stayed below transplant donor controls.

The sequence came from a man aged 40-49 years with HIV. Material: unsorted PBMCs, obtained 1.6 years after starting antiretroviral therapy. The rearrangement uses TRBV27 and TRBJ2-7, with TRBD2 as a possible D gene (5 bases). The CDR3, as DNA: TGTGCCAGCAGTTTCAGCGGAAACTCCTACGAGCAGTACTTC. Protein sequence: CASSFSGNSYEQYF.